The T cell receptor beta chain under discussion was sequenced for a study of blood T cell repertoires in COVID-19. J gave up 8 bases and V 6 bases, and 3 bases lay outside the gene matches. This CDR3 comprises 11 residues. CDR1 and CDR2 (germline): SQVTM, ANQGSEA. The table came from immunoSEQ multiplex PCR; TCRdb's copy has only in-frame clones and leaves some out. Seen here are about 180,000 clones, roughly 88% observed once, and the top ten hold over 7.5%. This chain links TRBV29-1 with TRBJ1-4, with 7 positions matching TRBD1. This TCR came from a woman older than 75 with acute or convalescent COVID-19. Sequencing was done on a sample of peripheral blood. The CDR3 sequence is CSVSRGEKLFF. CDR3 DNA: TGCAGCGTCTCCAGGGGGGAAAAACTGTTTTTT.